Each of the 20 T cell receptor beta chains below was sequenced from the same sample in a study of regulatory T cells in long-lasting Graves disease. Described time point: newly diagnosed GD, antithyroid drugs for less than 3 months. Making the TCR library involved RNA that had been extracted from PBMCs. Both iRepertoire HTBI primers and Arm-PCR of CDR3 regions were used to build the TCR beta libraries. TCRdb re-called the multiplex PCR reads through MiXCR, storing one row per CDR3 protein. The sample has 550,000 to 600,000 distinct CDR3 sequences; about 15% are singletons. In addition, the sample was reused for a study of T cells in Graves' hyperthyroidism and ophthalmopathy.

The input for sequencing was peripheral blood mononuclear cells (PBMCs), taken at new diagnosis, from a patient treated with antithyroid drugs. The receptors were gathered from a man aged 18 to 30 with Graves disease.

This clonotype has only a few counts. This chain uses TRBV5-1 with TRBJ2-6; TRBD1 matches 10 bases. This CDR3 is 17 amino acids long. CDR1 and CDR2 from the germline V gene are SGHRS and YFSETQ. J was trimmed by 1 base and V by 2 bases; bases with no gene match: 3. CDR3 sequence: CASSLRQGASGANVLTF. In DNA, the CDR3 is TGCGCCAGCAGCTTAAGACAGGGGGCGTCTGGGGCCAACGTCCTGACTTTC.

Ten or more counts support this clonotype. The genes are TRBV19 and TRBJ2-1; D might be TRBD2 (6 bases). The CDR3 length is 16 residues. Trimming cost V 7 bases and J 4 bases, with 20 bases left between them. Germline assignment: CDR1 LNHDA and CDR2 SQIVND (reference sequence). CDR3 protein: CASTPNPGSTYNEQFF. The CDR3 DNA is TGTGCCAGTACCCCAAATCCCGGGAGTACTTACAATGAGCAGTTCTTC. The full variable domain, in which reference TRBV19 and TRBJ2-1 provide the parts outside the CDR3, is DGGITQSPKYLFRKEGQNVTLSCEQNLNHDAMYWYRQDPGQGLRLIYYSQIVNDFQKGDIAEGYSVSREKKESFPLTVTSAQKNPTAFYLCASTPNPGSTYNEQFFGPGTRLTVL.

V and J are TRBV20-1 and TRBJ1-2; D is unclear. Looked up from germline, CDR1 is DFQATT and CDR2 is SNEGSKA (reference sequence). V lost 2 bases and J lost 4, with 11 bases in between. This CDR3 comprises 13 residues. This CDR3 is CSARQDGVYGYTF. The DNA for the CDR3 is TGCAGTGCTAGACAAGACGGCGTCTATGGCTACACCTTC.

A few counts support this clonotype. V is TRBV11-2 and J is TRBJ1-3; a possible D gene is TRBD1 (6 bases). Trimming stripped 5 bases from V and 6 bases from J, with 17 bases between. This CDR3 has 15 amino acids. Germline CDR1 is SGHAT and CDR2 is FQNNGV. The DNA of the CDR3 is TGTGCCAGCAGCAGAGTAGGGGGGCTGGCAAACACCATATATTTT. As protein: CASSRVGGLANTIYF.

The J gene is TRBJ1-1, the V gene TRBV5-1; tentative D call: TRBD1 (6 bases). This CDR3 has 16 amino acids. Germline V CDR1 and CDR2: SGHRS, YFSETQ. The germline V and J ends were trimmed by 4 bases and 3 bases, with 19 bases remaining between them. The chain's CDR3 is CASSQQGIGTDTEAFF. Here the CDR3 DNA reads TGCGCCAGCAGCCAGCAGGGGATAGGCACGGACACTGAAGCTTTCTTT. Filled out from reference TRBV5-1 and TRBJ1-1, the complete variable domain reads KAGVTQTPRYLIKTRGQQVTLSCSPISGHRSVSWYQQTPGQGLQFLFEYFSETQRNKGNFPGRFSGRQFSNSRSEMNVSTLELGDSALYLCASSQQGIGTDTEAFFGQGTRLTVV.

This clonotype came up once. J is TRBJ1-2 and V is TRBV12-5, with 8 nucleotides matching TRBD1. Germline V CDR1 and CDR2: LGHNT, FRNRAP. With 6 bases clipped from V and 0 bases from J, the junction kept 9 bases outside the gene matches. CDR3 length: 16 residues. The CDR3 DNA reads TGTGCTAGTGGCGGCCCCCCGGGACAGGCTAACTATGGCTACACCTTC. Translating gives CASGGPPGQANYGYTF. Full variable domain (missing parts from reference TRBV12-5 and TRBJ1-2): DARVTQTPRHKVTEMGQEVTMRCQPILGHNTVFWYRQTMMQGLELLAYFRNRAPLDDSGMPKDRFSAEMPDATLATLKIQPSEPRDSAVYFCASGGPPGQANYGYTFGSGTRLTVV.

This clonotype was counted at least ten times. The chain carries TRBV27 and TRBJ2-1, with D perhaps TRBD2 (6 bases). The V end was cut by 3 bases, the J end by 5 bases, with 11 bases between. CDR1 is MNHEY and CDR2 is SMNVEV in the germline V gene (reference sequence). This CDR3 spans 14 amino acids. This chain's CDR3 is CASSFGGAHNEQFF. The DNA for the CDR3 is TGTGCCAGCAGTTTCGGGGGAGCCCACAATGAGCAGTTCTTC.

This clonotype was seen more than once but under ten times. The V call is TRBV7-2, the J call TRBJ2-7; a weak D match, TRBD2 (6 bases). CDR3 length: 14 residues. CDR1 is SGHTA and CDR2 is FQGNSA in the germline V gene. Between the trimmed V and J ends, which lost 5 bases and 4 bases, there was a span of 15 bases. The CDR3 DNA sequence: TGTGCCAGCAGCCCACTAGCCTCTATATACGAGCAGTACTTC. It translates to CASSPLASIYEQYF.

This clonotype came up many times. The chain employs TRBV27 and TRBJ2-7; D may be TRBD1 (6 bases). This CDR3 spans 15 amino acids. V was clipped by 5 bases and J by 3 bases, with 17 bases between them. CDR1 is MNHEY, CDR2 SMNVEV, per germline (reference sequence). The chain's CDR3 is CASSNLRDTVYEQYF. DNA for the CDR3: TGTGCCAGCAGTAACCTTAGGGACACGGTCTACGAGCAGTACTTC.

The V call is TRBV7-9, the J call TRBJ2-7, with 8 bases fitting TRBD1. The CDR3 spans 19 residues. The germline V gene encodes CDR1 SEHNR and CDR2 FQNEAQ (reference sequence). Losses at the gene ends were 0 bases for V and 0 bases for J; bases not matched to a gene: 13. The CDR3 sequence is CASSLAPIVGQGTSYEQYF. CDR3 DNA sequence: TGTGCCAGCAGCTTAGCGCCTATTGTTGGACAGGGTACCTCCTACGAGCAGTACTTC.

This chain joins TRBV7-6 and TRBJ2-7; D gene unclear. The CDR3 is 12 amino acids. Germline CDR1 SGHVS, CDR2 FNYEAQ. The V gene lost 0 bases and the J gene lost 7 bases, with 7 bases spanning the gap. CDR3 DNA: TGTGCCAGCAGCTTAGCGCTAAAGGAGCAGTACTTC. As protein: CASSLALKEQYF.

This clonotype has a count of ten or more. J is TRBJ2-1 and V is TRBV6-2 or TRBV6-3, with no clear D. Per germline, CDR1 MNHEY and CDR2 SVGEGT. V was trimmed by 6 bases and J by 8 bases, leaving 5 bases between them. This CDR3 is 10 amino acids long. As DNA, the CDR3 is TGTGCCAGCAGGACCCATGAGCAGTTCTTC. It translates to CASRTHEQFF.

This clonotype occurred many times. The CDR3 loop is CASRGTSRQGEHNEQFF. The CDR3, as DNA: TGTGCCAGCAGAGGGACGTCGAGACAAGGGGAGCACAATGAGCAGTTCTTC. V is TRBV11-2 and J is TRBJ2-1; tentatively, D is TRBD1 or TRBD2 (5 bases each). With 6 bases removed from V and 5 bases from J, the gap between germline ends came to 23 bases. This CDR3 comprises 17 residues. Germline V gene sequence: CDR1 SGHAT, CDR2 FQNNGV.

This clonotype was counted many times. The rearrangement links TRBV11-3 to TRBJ2-1, with a tentative D call TRBD2 (6 bases). Germline values: CDR1 SGHNT, CDR2 YENEEA. The CDR3 loop spans 14 amino acids. The V and J ends lost 3 bases and 4 bases respectively, with 10 bases between them. In nucleotides, the CDR3 is TGTGCCAGCAGCTTGGGCCGGGAGTACAATGAGCAGTTCTTC. It encodes CASSLGREYNEQFF.

This clonotype appeared many times. The chain links TRBV28 to TRBJ2-1, with D unclear. The V and J ends lost 3 bases and 7 bases respectively, with 13 bases between them. The CDR3 spans 14 residues. CDR1 is MDHEN and CDR2 is SYDVKM in the germline V gene. The CDR3 region has the DNA TGTGCCAGCAGTTTCTCCCCCGCCGGAAATGAGCAGTTCTTC. Translation gives CASSFSPAGNEQFF.

The V call is TRBV6-2 or TRBV6-3, the J call TRBJ2-1; D is ambiguous. Gene TRBJ2-5 matches the end of the DNA better, so the J call may be wrong. Germline V gives CDR1 MNHEY, CDR2 SVGEGT. This CDR3 is built from 13 residues. This CDR3 is CASRETVGETQYF. The DNA of the CDR3 is TGTGCCAGCAGAGAGACGGTTGGGGAGACCCAGTACTTC.

V is TRBV6-2 or TRBV6-3 and J is TRBJ2-3; D is unresolved. The V and J ends lost 4 bases and 0 bases respectively, with 14 bases between them. The CDR3 sequence is 16 residues long. From germline, CDR1 is MNHEY and CDR2 SVGEGT. The CDR3 protein is CASSSPSDTSTDTQYF. CDR3 nucleotides: TGTGCCAGCAGTTCCCCTTCTGATACTAGCACAGATACGCAGTATTTT.

This clonotype was recorded at least ten times. The rearrangement joins TRBV2 to TRBJ2-3, with 7 bases identical to TRBD2. This CDR3 spans 14 amino acids. The junction had 8 bases not matched to a gene; V was cut back by 8 bases and J by 3 bases. Germline-derived CDR1 and CDR2 are SNHLY and FYNNEI. The CDR3 is CASGRDLGTDTQYF. The DNA of the CDR3 is TGTGCCAGCGGGAGGGACCTCGGGACAGATACGCAGTATTTT.

This clonotype was seen ten or more times. The chain employs TRBV28 and TRBJ2-7; D possibly uses TRBD1 or TRBD2 (5 bases each). Germline V gene data show CDR1 as MDHEN and CDR2 as SYDVKM. The CDR3 has 14 residues. Trimming took off 5 bases at V and 6 bases at J, with 17 bases between the two ends. CDR3 DNA sequence: TGTGCCAGCAGTCGGGACGCCGGGTGGGGCGAGCAGTACTTC. Encoded protein: CASSRDAGWGEQYF.

A few counts support this clonotype. V gene TRBV9 combines with J gene TRBJ2-7; the match to TRBD2 covers 7 bases. Germline V gives CDR1 SGDLS, CDR2 YYNGEE. The trim removed 0 bases at V and 6 bases at J, leaving 9 bases unmatched. CDR3 length: 15 residues. CDR3 bases: TGTGCCAGCAGCGTAGACCCTAGCGGTGTGACCGAGCAGTACTTC. It codes for CASSVDPSGVTEQYF. Complete variable domain (other parts from reference TRBV9 and TRBJ2-7): DSGVTQTPKHLITATGQRVTLRCSPRSGDLSVYWYQQSLDQGLQFLIQYYNGEERAKGNILERFSAQQFPDLHSELNLSSLELGDSALYFCASSVDPSGVTEQYFGPGTRLTVT.